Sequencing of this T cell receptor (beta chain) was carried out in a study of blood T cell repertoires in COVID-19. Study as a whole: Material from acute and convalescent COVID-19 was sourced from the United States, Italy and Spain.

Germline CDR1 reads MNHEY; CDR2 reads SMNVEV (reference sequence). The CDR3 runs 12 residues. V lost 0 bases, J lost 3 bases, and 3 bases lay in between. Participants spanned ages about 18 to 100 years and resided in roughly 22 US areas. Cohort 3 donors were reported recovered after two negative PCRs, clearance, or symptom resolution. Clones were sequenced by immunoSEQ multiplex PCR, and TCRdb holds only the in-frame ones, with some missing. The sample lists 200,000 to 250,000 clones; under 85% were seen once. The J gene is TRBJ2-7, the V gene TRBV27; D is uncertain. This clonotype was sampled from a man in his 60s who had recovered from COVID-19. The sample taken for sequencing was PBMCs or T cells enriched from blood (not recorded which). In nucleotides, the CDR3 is TGTGCCAGCAGTTTATCCGGCTACGAGCAGTACTTC. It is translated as CASSLSGYEQYF.